Described below is a single T cell receptor beta chain sequence and its context. There is no known antigen for this receptor. Being one base from a much bigger clone, this may be a read error. These data belong to a study (dated by TCRdb to the mid-2010s). As for the study more broadly: The study tested whether tumor-infiltrating Tregs in breast cancer are recruited from blood Tregs or converted in situ from other CD4+ T cell subsets. The study at large found these results: The larger-cohort validation was restricted to a single TCR beta V-J rearrangement rather than whole repertoires. The TCR alpha and beta sequences of tumor-infiltrating Tregs showed the greatest overlap with tumor naive CD4+ T cells, followed by blood naive CD4+ T cells. Tumor memory CD4+ T cell TCR gene usage clustered with blood and lymph node memory CD4+ cells and lymph node naive CD4+ cells.

Amplification of full-length TCR variable regions was done by 5' RACE PCR using constant-region reverse primers, and this step was followed by semi-nested PCR with Nested Universal Primer A. Using the ReliaPrep RNA Cell Miniprep System, total RNA was extracted, and the SMARTer RACE 5'/3' Kit was then used to reverse transcribe the RNA into 5'RACE-ready cDNA. Multiplex adaptors were used to barcode the full-length TCR alpha and beta libraries, which were then sequenced on an Illumina MiSeq. The original methods were these. Sequencing data were pooled across the five patients for each of nine subset-tissue groups and compared by unsupervised clustering of TCR gene usage. The Morisita-Horn index, with shared sequences weighted by their contribution to each repertoire, was used to calculate repertoire similarity. The public reads were run again by TCRdb, first through fastp at Q25 and then through MiXCR, and only productive beta chains were kept. Each entry is one CDR3 protein sequence, shown with its most common DNA and genes. The authors' filters were not applied to this entry. Counted in this sample were fewer than 65,000 distinct CDR3 sequences; 20% of them appeared once. The biggest ten clones account for 3% to 4% of the sample.

Cells that were CD4+CD25+CD127-/low were isolated as Tregs. Tregs, naive and memory CD4+ T cells from tumor, blood and ipsilateral draining lymph nodes of five breast cancer patients underwent full-length TCR alpha and beta sequencing. Tumor tissue and lymph nodes from ipsilateral axillary dissection were perfused with PBS, minced and digested with collagenase I and hyaluronidase. FACS confirmed that the sorted cell populations were more than 90% pure. This clonotype was sampled from a female donor with breast cancer. Input material: tumor-infiltrating Tregs sorted from the breast tumor.

The CDR3 protein sequence reads: CASGPIRQGRKAFF. The sequenced DNA: TGCGCCAGCGGCCCGATCAGACAGGGGAGAAAAGCTTTCTTT. The sequence links TRBV4-1 to TRBJ1-1, and TRBD1 aligns with 8 junction nucleotides. CDR1 and CDR2 were assigned from the germline V gene as MGHRA and YSYEKL. Compared with germline, V lacks 8 bases and J lacks 9 bases; bases without a gene match: 14. There are 14 amino acids in the CDR3, from cysteine to phenylalanine inclusive. Only the CDR3 region is kept as DNA, spanning 42 bases read in frame from base 1.